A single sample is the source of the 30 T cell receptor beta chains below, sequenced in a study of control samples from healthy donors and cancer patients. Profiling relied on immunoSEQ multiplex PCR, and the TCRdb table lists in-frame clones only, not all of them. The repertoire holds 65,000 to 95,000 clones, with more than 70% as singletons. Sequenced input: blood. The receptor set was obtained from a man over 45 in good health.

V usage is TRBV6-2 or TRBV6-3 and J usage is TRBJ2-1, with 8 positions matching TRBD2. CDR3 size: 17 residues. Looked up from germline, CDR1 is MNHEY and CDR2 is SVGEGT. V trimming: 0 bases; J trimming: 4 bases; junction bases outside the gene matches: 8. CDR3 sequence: CASSYSSGTSSYNEQFF. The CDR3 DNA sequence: TGTGCCAGCAGTTACTCGTCCGGGACTAGTAGTTACAATGAGCAGTTCTTC.

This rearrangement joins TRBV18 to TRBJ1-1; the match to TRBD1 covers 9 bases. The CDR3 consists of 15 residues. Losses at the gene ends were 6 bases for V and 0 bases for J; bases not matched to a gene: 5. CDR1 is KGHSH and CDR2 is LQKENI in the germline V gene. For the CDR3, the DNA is TGTGCCAGCTCCCCCGGGACAGGGATGAACACTGAAGCTTTCTTT. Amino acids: CASSPGTGMNTEAFF.

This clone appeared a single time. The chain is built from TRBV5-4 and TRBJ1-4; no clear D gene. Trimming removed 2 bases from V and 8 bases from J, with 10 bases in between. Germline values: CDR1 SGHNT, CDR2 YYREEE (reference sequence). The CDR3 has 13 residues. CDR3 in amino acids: CASSFPGREKLFF. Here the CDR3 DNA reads TGTGCCAGCAGCTTTCCAGGTCGGGAAAAACTGTTTTTT.

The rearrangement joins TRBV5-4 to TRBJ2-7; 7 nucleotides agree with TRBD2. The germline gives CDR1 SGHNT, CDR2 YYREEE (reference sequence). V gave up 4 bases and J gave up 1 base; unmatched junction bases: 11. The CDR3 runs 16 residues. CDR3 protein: CASSDPGGGPSYEQYF. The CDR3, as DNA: TGTGCCAGCAGCGACCCGGGGGGAGGGCCGTCCTACGAGCAGTACTTC.

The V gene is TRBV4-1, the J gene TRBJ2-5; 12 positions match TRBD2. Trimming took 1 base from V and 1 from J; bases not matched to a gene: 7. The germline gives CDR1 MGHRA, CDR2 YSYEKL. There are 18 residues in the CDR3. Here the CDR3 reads CASSQGRGLAGGQETQYF. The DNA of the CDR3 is TGCGCCAGCAGCCAAGGACGGGGACTAGCGGGTGGCCAAGAGACCCAGTACTTC.

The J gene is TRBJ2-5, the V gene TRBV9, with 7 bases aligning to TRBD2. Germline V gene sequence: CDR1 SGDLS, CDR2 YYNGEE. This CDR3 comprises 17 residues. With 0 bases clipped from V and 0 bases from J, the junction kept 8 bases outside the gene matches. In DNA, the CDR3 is TGTGCCAGCAGCGTAGGGATCCTAGCGGTTTACCAAGAGACCCAGTACTTC. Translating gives CASSVGILAVYQETQYF.

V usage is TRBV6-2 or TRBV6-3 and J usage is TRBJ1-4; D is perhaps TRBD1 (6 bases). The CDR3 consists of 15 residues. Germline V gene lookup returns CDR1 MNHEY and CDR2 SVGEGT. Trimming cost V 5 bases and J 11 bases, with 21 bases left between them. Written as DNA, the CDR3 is TGTGCCAGCAGTCCCATGGACAGTGGGGGAGAGAAACTGTTTTTT. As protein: CASSPMDSGGEKLFF.

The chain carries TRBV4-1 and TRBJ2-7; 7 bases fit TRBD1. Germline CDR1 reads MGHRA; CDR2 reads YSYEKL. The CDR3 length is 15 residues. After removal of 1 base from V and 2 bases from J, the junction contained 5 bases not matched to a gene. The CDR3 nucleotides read TGCGCCAGCAGCCAAGGAGGGACAGCTACCTACGAGCAGTACTTC. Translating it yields CASSQGGTATYEQYF.

The CDR3 reads CASSRGANSDNQPQHF. The CDR3 nucleotides read TGTGCCAGTAGTAGAGGGGCTAACAGTGACAATCAGCCCCAGCATTTT. The chain links TRBV19 to TRBJ1-5; D is perhaps TRBD1 (5 bases). The CDR3 runs 16 residues. Between the trimmed V and J ends, which lost 4 bases and 3 bases, there was a span of 16 bases. Germline V gene lookup returns CDR1 LNHDA and CDR2 SQIVND (reference sequence).

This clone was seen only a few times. CDR3 region: CASSLYGIEEKLFF. The DNA of the CDR3 is TGTGCCAGCAGCTTATACGGCATAGAAGAAAAACTGTTTTTT. The chain employs TRBV7-9 and TRBJ1-4; D remains ambiguous. CDR1 is SEHNR, CDR2 FQNEAQ, per germline (reference sequence). V dropped 2 bases and J dropped 8 bases, with 12 bases sitting between them. CDR3 length: 14 residues.

This CDR3 reads CATSDLFSGGTDTQYF. CDR3 coding DNA: TGTGCCACCAGTGATTTGTTTAGCGGGGGGACAGATACGCAGTATTTT. V gene TRBV24-1 combines with J gene TRBJ2-3; TRBD2 aligns across 10 bases. Germline V gene lookup returns CDR1 KGHDR and CDR2 SFDVKD. With 0 bases clipped from V and 3 bases from J, the junction kept 2 bases outside the gene matches. The length of the CDR3 is 16 residues.

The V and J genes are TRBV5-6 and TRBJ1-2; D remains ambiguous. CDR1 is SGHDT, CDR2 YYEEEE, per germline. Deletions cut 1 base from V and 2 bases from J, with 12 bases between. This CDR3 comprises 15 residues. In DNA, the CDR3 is TGTGCCAGCAGCTTGAGTGGTACAGTCAACTATGGCTACACCTTC. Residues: CASSLSGTVNYGYTF.

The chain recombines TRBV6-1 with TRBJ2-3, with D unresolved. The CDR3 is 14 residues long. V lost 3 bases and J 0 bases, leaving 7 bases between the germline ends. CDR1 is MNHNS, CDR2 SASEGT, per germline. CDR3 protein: CASSDRPSTDTQYF. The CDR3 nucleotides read TGTGCCAGCAGTGACAGACCCAGCACAGATACGCAGTATTTT.

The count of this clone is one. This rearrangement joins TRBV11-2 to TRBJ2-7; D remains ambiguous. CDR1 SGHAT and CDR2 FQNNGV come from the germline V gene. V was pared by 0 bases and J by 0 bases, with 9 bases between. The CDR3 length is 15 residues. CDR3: CASSLDPSPSYEQYF. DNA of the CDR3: TGTGCCAGCAGCTTAGACCCCAGCCCCTCCTACGAGCAGTACTTC.

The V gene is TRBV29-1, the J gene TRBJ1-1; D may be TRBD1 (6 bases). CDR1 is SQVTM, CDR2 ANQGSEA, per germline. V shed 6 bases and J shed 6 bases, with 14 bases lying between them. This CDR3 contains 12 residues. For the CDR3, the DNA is TGCAGCGTCCAGCAGGGACACCCTGAAGCTTTCTTT. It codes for CSVQQGHPEAFF.

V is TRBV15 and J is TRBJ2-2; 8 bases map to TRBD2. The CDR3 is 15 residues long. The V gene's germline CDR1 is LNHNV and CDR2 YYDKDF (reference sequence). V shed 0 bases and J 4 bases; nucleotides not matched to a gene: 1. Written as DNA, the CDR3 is TGTGCCACCAGCAGAGATGCGGGGGGCACCGGGGAGCTGTTTTTT. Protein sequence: CATSRDAGGTGELFF.

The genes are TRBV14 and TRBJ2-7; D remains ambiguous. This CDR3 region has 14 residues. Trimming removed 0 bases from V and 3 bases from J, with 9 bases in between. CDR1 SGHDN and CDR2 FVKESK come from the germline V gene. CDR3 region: CASSQENGYYEQYV. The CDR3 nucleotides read TGTGCCAGCAGCCAAGAGAACGGATACTACGAGCAGTACGTC.

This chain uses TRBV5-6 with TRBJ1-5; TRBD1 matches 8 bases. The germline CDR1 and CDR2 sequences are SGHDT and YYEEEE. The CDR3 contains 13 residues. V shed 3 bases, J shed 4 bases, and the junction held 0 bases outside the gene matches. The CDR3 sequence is CASSWTGNQPQHF. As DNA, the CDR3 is TGTGCCAGCAGCTGGACAGGGAATCAGCCCCAGCATTTT.

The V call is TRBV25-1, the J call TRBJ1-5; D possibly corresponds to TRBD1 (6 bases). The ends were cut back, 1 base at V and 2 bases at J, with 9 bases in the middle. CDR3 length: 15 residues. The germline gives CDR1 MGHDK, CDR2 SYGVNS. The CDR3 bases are TGTGCCAGCAGTGAATCTACAGGGCGCAATCAGCCCCAGCATTTT. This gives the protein CASSESTGRNQPQHF.

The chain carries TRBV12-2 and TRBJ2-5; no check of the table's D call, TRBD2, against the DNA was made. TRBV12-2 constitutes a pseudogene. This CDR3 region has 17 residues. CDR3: CASRPVRRGRFGETQYF. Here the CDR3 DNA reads TGTGCAAGTCGCCCGGTCAGGAGGGGCAGGTTCGGCGAGACCCAGTACTTC.

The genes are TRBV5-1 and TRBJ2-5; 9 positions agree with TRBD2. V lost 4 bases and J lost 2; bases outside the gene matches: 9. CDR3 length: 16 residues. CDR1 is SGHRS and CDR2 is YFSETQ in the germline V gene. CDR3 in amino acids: CASSLNSGGGQETQYF. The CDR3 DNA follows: TGCGCCAGCAGCCTAAATAGCGGGGGAGGGCAAGAGACCCAGTACTTC.

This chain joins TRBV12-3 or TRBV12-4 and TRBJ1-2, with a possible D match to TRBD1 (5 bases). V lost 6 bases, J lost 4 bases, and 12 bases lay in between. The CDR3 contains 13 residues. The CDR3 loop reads CASSPQGSYGYTF. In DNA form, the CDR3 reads TGTGCCAGCAGCCCTCAGGGTAGCTATGGCTACACCTTC.

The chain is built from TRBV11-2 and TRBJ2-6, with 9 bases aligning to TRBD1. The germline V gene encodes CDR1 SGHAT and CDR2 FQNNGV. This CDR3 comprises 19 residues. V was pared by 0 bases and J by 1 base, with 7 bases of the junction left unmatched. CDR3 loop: CASSLEQGAKKSGANVLTF. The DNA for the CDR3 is TGTGCCAGCAGCTTAGAACAGGGGGCGAAAAAGTCTGGGGCCAACGTCCTGACTTTC.

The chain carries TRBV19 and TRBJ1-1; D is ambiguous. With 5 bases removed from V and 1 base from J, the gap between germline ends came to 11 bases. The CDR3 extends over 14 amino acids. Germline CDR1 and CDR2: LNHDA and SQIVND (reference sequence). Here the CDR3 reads CASSGQWENTEAFF. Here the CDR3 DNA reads TGTGCCAGTAGTGGTCAATGGGAGAACACTGAAGCTTTCTTT.

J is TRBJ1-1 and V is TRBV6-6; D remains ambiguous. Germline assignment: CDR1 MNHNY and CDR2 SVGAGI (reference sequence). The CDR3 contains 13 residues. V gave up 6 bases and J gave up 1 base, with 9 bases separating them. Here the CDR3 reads CASSPLRNTEAFF. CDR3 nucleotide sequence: TGTGCCAGCAGCCCCCTTCGGAACACTGAAGCTTTCTTT.

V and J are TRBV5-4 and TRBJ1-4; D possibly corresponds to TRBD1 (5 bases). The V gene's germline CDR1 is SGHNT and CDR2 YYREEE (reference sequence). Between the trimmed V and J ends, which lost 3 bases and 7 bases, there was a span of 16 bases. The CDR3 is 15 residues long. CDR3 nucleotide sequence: TGTGCCAGCAGCTCCCGACCAGGGAAGGGTGAAAAACTGTTTTTT. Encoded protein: CASSSRPGKGEKLFF.

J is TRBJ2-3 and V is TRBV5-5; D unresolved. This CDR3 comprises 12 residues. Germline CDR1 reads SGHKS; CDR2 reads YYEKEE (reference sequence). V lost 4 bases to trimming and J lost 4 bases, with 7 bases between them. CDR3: CASSHPSDTQYF. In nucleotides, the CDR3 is TGTGCCAGCAGCCACCCATCAGATACGCAGTATTTT.

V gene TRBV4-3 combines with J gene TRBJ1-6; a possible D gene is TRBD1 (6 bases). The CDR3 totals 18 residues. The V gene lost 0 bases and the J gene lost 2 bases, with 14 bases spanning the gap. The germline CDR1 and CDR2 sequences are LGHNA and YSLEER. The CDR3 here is CASSQDHSGGTYNSPLHF. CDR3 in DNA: TGCGCCAGCAGCCAAGATCATTCGGGGGGCACCTATAATTCACCCCTCCACTTT.

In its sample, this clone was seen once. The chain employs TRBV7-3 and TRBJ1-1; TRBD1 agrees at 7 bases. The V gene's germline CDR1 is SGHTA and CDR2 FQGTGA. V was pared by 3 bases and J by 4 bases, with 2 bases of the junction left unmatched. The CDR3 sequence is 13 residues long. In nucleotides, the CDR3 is TGTGCCAGCAGCTTTCAGGGGGGCACTGAAGCTTTCTTT. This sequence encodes CASSFQGGTEAFF.

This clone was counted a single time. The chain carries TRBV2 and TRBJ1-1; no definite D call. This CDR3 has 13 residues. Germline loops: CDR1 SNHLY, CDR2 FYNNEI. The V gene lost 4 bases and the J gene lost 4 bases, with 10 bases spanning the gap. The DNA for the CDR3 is TGTGCCAGCAGTGTTGGTGCCGGCACTGAAGCTTTCTTT. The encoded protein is CASSVGAGTEAFF.